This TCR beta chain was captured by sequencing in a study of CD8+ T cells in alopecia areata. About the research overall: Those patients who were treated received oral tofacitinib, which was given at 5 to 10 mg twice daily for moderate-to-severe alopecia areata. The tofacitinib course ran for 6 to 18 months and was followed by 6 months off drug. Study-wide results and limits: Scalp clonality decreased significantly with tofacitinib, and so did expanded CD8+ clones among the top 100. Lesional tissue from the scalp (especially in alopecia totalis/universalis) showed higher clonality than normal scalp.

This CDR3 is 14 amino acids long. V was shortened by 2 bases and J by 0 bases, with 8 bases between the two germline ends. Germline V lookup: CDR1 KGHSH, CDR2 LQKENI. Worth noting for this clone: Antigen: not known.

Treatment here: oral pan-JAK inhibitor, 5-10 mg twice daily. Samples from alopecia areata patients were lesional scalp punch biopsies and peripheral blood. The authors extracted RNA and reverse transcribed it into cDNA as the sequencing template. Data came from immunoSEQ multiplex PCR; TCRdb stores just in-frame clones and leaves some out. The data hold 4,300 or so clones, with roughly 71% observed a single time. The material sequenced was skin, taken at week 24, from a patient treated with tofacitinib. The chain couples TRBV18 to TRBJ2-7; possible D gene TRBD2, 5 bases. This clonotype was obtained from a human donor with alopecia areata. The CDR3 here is CASSPTRSSYEQYF. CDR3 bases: TGTGCCAGCTCACCAACTAGGTCCTCCTACGAGCAGTACTTC.